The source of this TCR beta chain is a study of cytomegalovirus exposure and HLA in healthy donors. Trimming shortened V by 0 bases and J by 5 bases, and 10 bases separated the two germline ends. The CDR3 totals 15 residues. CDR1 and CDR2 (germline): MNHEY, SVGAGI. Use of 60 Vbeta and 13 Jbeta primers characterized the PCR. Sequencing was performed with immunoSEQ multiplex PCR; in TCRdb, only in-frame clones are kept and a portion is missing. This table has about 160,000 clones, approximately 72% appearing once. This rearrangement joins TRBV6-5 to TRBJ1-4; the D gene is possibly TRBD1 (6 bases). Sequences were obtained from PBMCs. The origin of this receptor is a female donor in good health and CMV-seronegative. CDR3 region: CASSYSGARNEKLFF. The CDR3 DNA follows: TGTGCCAGCAGTTACTCGGGGGCACGGAATGAAAAACTGTTTTTT.